This TCR beta chain was observed in a study of shared clonotypes between healthy human individuals. Study context: Donors consisted of a couple of women and a few men between 18 and 49. A donor's plate count was three for CD4 naive and three for CD4 memory; CD8 naive had two and CD8 memory one.

Using around 200 ng DNA, about 29,000 T cell genomes, the sorted-subset replicate PCRs were run. Only in-frame clones appear in the TCRdb table, and some are missing; sequencing was by immunoSEQ multiplex PCR. The sample holds about 1,500,000 clones; approximately 96% are singletons and the top ten take roughly 1.1%. A split of CD4+ cells into CD45RA+ naive and CD45RA-negative memory subsets was performed. Trimming removed 7 bases from V and 1 base from J; junction bases left unmatched: 5. The CDR3 has 15 amino acids. The germline V gene encodes CDR1 SGHTA and CDR2 FQGNSA. The chain combines TRBV7-2 with TRBJ2-1; 9 bases line up with TRBD2. Sequenced input: naive CD4+ T cells sorted from blood. Subset described: CD45RA+ positively selected. This clonotype was sampled from a man younger than 40 in good health. CDR3 in DNA: TGTGCCAGCACCACCACTAGCGGGTCCTACAATGAGCAGTTCTTC. This codes for CASTTTSGSYNEQFF.